This T cell receptor (beta chain) is drawn from a study of cytomegalovirus exposure and HLA in healthy donors. The wider study: An early release of data contained around 80 million unique TCRs, which came from HLA-typed donors.

Findings of the study overall: Solely CMV serostatus was available to characterize immune exposure.

A note on this clone: Antigen unknown.

This PCR relied on a set of 60 Vbeta primers and 13 Jbeta primers. Repertoires were generated with immunoSEQ multiplex PCR, while TCRdb's copy carries only in-frame clones and drops some. The table has around 150,000 clones, 80% seen once; the top ten hold around a tenth. The specimen sequenced was PBMCs. This sequence was found in a young man in good health and CMV-seropositive.

CDR3 amino acids: CASHRGWDTEAFF. CDR3 nucleotides: TGTGCCAGCCACAGGGGGTGGGACACTGAAGCTTTCTTT. V gene TRBV19 combines with J gene TRBJ1-1; 8 positions match TRBD1. The V gene end was trimmed by 9 bases and the J gene end by 3 bases; junction bases not matched to a gene: 6. Germline CDR1 is LNHDA and CDR2 is SQIVND (reference sequence). The CDR3 spans 13 residues.